The present T cell receptor (beta chain) was sequenced within a study of vaccination and CD4 T cells after COVID-19. The CDR3 length is 15 residues. V lost 2 bases to trimming and J lost 8 bases, with 18 bases between them. Germline-derived CDR1 and CDR2 are SGHTA and FQGNSA. This clonotype was counted only a few times. Its specificity is not known. With the Oncomine TCR Beta short-read assay, DNA from cultured CD4+ T cells was sequenced. MiXCR was run by TCRdb on the PCR reads, yielding one entry per CDR3 protein. This table has under 30,000 distinct CDR3 sequences, around 64% appearing once. The treatment denotes: roughly 11-day PBMC culture with coronavirus spike peptide pools or control peptides (ViraFEST assay).

The sample in question was CD4+ T cells from blood, cultured in vitro, obtained after SARS-CoV-2 vaccination. V and J are TRBV7-2 and TRBJ1-2, with D possibly TRBD1 on 5 matching bases. The receptor's source is a human donor who received a COVID-19 vaccine. The CDR3 spells CASSLTPAGFGGYTF. The CDR3 region has the DNA TGTGCCAGCAGCTTAACCCCCGCAGGGTTTGGCGGCTACACCTTC.